This record covers a single T cell receptor (beta chain). The protocol was immunoSEQ multiplex PCR, while the TCRdb copy is restricted to in-frame clones and leaves out a portion. The profile shows about 180,000 clones, approximately 80% of them singletons. The data belong to a study of blood T cell repertoires in COVID-19. Study-level information: Samples representing acute and convalescent COVID-19 were sourced from the United States, Italy and Spain.

This clonotype originated in a human donor in a cohort sampled during active COVID-19. The sequenced sample was peripheral blood.

For the CDR3, the DNA is TGTGCCTGTCAAGGCCGGAGGGACACTGAAGCTTTCTTT. Its protein product is CACQGRRDTEAFF. The chain links TRBV2 to TRBJ1-1; D is ambiguous. The germline gives CDR1 SNHLY, CDR2 FYNNEI. Trimming cost V 11 bases and J 3 bases, with 16 bases left between them. CDR3 length: 13 residues.